Below, 4 T cell receptor beta chains from the same sample are listed, as sequenced in a study of radiotherapy plus CTLA-4 blockade in lung cancer. Sequenced by immunoSEQ multiplex PCR; TCRdb stores in-frame clones only, minus some. The data hold about 48,000 clones, with 82% observed a single time. The material was peripheral blood, obtained from a patient treated with radiotherapy plus ipilimumab. The receptors come from a human donor with non-small cell lung cancer who had stable disease on radiotherapy plus ipilimumab.

The chain links TRBV5-1 to TRBJ2-3; 8 bases align to TRBD1. The CDR3 covers 15 residues. The germline gives CDR1 SGHRS, CDR2 YFSETQ. V lost 0 bases and J lost 0; bases outside the gene matches: 0. CDR3 in amino acids: CASSLDRGSTDTQYF. DNA of the CDR3: TGCGCCAGCAGCTTGGACAGGGGGAGCACAGATACGCAGTATTTT.

The chain joins TRBV5-1 to TRBJ2-6; 11 nucleotides match TRBD2. Germline-derived CDR1 and CDR2 are SGHRS and YFSETQ. V was pared by 0 bases and J by 2 bases, with 7 bases of the junction left unmatched. The CDR3 extends over 19 amino acids. The CDR3 is CASSLELAGVYAGANVLTF. The DNA of the CDR3 is TGCGCCAGCAGCTTGGAACTAGCGGGAGTTTATGCTGGGGCCAACGTCCTGACTTTC.

The chain combines TRBV7-2 with TRBJ2-4; D uncertain. Germline-derived CDR1 and CDR2 are SGHTA and FQGNSA. The CDR3 runs to 14 residues. The germline V and J ends were trimmed by 5 bases and 0 bases, with 8 bases remaining between them. The CDR3 sequence is CASSHNEAKNIQYF. The CDR3, as DNA: TGTGCCAGCAGCCACAACGAAGCCAAAAACATTCAGTACTTC.

This sequence joins TRBV14 and TRBJ2-5; 8 positions match TRBD2. Unmatched junction bases numbered 11, after V lost 0 bases and J lost 5 bases. The length of the CDR3 is 17 residues. Looked up from germline, CDR1 is SGHDN and CDR2 is FVKESK. The CDR3 region has the DNA TGTGCCAGCAGCCAAGATCCCATAAGCGGGAGATGGGAGACCCAGTACTTC. Translated: CASSQDPISGRWETQYF.